The clone carrying this TCR beta chain was seen once. Its antigen is unidentified. The CDR3 loop spans 15 amino acids. Germline V gene sequence: CDR1 MNHEY, CDR2 SMNVEV (reference sequence). J was trimmed by 4 bases and V by 4 bases; bases with no gene match: 8. An assay was performed, and its level was deep. Produced via immunoSEQ multiplex PCR; TCRdb's table is partial and in-frame only. The table shows about 600,000 clones, with less than 97% occurring only once. The source of the sample is a study of shared clonotypes between healthy human individuals. Study-wide findings and caveats: Clonotype sharing among donors likely depends on sequencing depth.

CD45RO negativity and positive selection for CCR7 defined naive CD8 cells, a population that excluded terminally differentiated effector memory CD45RA+ cells. V and J are TRBV27 and TRBJ2-5, with TRBD2 identical over 8 bases. Material for sequencing was naive CD8+ T cells sorted from blood. The TCR originated in a woman aged 25 to 39 in good health. The CDR3 DNA follows: TGTGCCAGCAGTTCTGTAGCGGGAAACGTAGAGACCCAGTACTTC. Protein product: CASSSVAGNVETQYF.